The clone carrying this T cell receptor (beta chain) was found once. The antigen is unknown. The data are from a study of shared clonotypes between healthy human individuals. Libraries were prepared by immunoSEQ multiplex PCR; TCRdb keeps only in-frame clonotypes and omits some of them. Among over 950,000 clones listed, around 77% were seen once. Trimming took 9 bases from V and 3 from J, leaving 6 bases between them. Germline V lookup: CDR1 LNHDA, CDR2 SQIVND (reference sequence). The CDR3 is 10 residues long. The study, taken as a whole, reports: A handful of donors held around 5% of naive CD4 clonotypes in common.

The sample was memory CD4+ T cells from PBMCs. Subset of the sample: CD45RA-negative fraction. The receptor comes from a man younger than 35 in good health. Some clones in this sample may be carry-over from other donors' samples. The chain recombines TRBV19 with TRBJ2-7; D call uncertain. CDR3 residues: CASILYEQYF. In DNA, the CDR3 is TGTGCCAGCATCCTCTACGAGCAGTACTTC.